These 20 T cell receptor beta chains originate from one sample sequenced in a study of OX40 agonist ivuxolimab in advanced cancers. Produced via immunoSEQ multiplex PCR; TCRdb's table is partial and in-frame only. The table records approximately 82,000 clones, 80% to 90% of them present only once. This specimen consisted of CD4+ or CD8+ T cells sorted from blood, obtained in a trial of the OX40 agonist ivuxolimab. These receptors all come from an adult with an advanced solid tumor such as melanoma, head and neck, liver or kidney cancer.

CDR3 in amino acids: CASPVGGTGEIERNSPLHF. The CDR3 DNA follows: TGCGCCAGCCCCGTGGGTGGGACAGGGGAGATTGAGCGGAATTCACCCCTCCACTTT. The chain joins TRBV10-2 to TRBJ1-6; TRBD1 matches at 10 bases. This CDR3 is built from 19 residues. Germline-derived CDR1 and CDR2 are WSHSY and SAAADI. V lost 8 bases and J lost 7; bases outside the gene matches: 20.

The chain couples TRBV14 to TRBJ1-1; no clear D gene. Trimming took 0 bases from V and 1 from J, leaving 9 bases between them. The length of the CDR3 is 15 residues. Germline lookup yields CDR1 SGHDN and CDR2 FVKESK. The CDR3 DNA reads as TGTGCCAGCAGCCAAGATAAAGGGTGGAACACTGAAGCTTTCTTT. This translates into CASSQDKGWNTEAFF.

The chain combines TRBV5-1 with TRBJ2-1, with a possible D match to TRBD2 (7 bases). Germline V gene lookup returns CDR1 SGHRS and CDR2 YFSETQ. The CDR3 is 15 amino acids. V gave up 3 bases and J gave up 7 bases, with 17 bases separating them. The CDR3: CASSWGGGGDNEQFF. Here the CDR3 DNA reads TGCGCCAGCAGCTGGGGGGGCGGAGGAGATAATGAGCAGTTCTTC.

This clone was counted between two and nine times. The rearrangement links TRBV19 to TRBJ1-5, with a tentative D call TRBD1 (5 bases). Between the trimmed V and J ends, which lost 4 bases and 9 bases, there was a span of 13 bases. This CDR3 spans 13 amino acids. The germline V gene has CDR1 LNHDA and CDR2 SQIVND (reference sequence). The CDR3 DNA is TGTGCCAGTAGTAGGACGGGTCAGGGGCCCCAGCATTTT. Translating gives CASSRTGQGPQHF.

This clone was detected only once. The CDR3 spells CASSYRGFTGELFF. Written as DNA, the CDR3 is TGTGCCAGCAGTTACAGGGGATTCACCGGGGAGCTGTTTTTT. V and J are TRBV6-5 and TRBJ2-2; tentative D call: TRBD1 (5 bases). The length of the CDR3 is 14 residues. Germline V gives CDR1 MNHEY, CDR2 SVGAGI. Trimming removed 2 bases at V and 4 bases at J, with 8 bases between.

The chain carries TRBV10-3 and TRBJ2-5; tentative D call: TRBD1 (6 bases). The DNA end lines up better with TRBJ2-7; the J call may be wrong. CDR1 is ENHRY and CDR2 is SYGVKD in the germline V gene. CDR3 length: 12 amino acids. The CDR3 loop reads CAIGQGLDEQYF. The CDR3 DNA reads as TGTGCCATCGGGCAGGGGTTGGACGAGCAGTACTTC.

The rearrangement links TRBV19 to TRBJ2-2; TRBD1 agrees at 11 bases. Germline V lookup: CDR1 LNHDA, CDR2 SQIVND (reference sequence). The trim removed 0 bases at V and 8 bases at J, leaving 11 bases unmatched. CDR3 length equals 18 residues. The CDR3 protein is CASSIDRWDRGFGGELFF. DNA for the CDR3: TGTGCCAGTAGTATAGATCGCTGGGACAGGGGGTTCGGAGGGGAGCTGTTTTTT.

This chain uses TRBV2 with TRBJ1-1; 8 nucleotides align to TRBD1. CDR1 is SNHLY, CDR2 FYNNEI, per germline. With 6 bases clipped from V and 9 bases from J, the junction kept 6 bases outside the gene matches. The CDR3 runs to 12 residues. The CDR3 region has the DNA TGTGCCAGCAGAGACAGGGGCCCCAAAGCTTTCTTT. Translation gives CASRDRGPKAFF.

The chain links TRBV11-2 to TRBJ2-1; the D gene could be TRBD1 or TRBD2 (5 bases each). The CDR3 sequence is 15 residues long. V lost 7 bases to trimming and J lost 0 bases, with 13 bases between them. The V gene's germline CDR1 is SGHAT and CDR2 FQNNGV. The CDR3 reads CASTQGRSSYNEQFF. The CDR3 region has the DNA TGTGCCAGCACTCAGGGACGAAGCTCCTACAATGAGCAGTTCTTC.

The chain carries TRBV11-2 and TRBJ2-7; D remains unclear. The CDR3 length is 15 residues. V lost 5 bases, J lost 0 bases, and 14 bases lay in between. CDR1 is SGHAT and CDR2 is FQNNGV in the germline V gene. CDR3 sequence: CASSNTSVSSYEQYF. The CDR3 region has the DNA TGTGCCAGCAGCAATACCTCGGTAAGCTCCTACGAGCAGTACTTC.

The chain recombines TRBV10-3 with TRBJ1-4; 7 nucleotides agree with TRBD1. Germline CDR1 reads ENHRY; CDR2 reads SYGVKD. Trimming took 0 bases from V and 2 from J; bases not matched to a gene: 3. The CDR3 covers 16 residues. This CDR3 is CAISESGGTTNEKLFF. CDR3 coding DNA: TGTGCCATCAGTGAGTCAGGGGGCACGACTAATGAAAAACTGTTTTTT.

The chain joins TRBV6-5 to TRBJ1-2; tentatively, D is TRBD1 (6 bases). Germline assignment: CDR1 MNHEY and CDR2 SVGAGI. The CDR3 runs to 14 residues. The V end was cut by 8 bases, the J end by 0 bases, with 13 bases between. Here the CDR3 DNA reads TGTGCCAGCCGGAGTCAGGGGCCTAACTATGGCTACACCTTC. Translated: CASRSQGPNYGYTF.

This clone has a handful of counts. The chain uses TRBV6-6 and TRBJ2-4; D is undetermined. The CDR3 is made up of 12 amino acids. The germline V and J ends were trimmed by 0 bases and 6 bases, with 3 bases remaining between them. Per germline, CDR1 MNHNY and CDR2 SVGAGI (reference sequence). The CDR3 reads CASSYSANIQYF. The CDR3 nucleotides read TGTGCCAGCAGTTACTCAGCAAACATTCAGTACTTC.

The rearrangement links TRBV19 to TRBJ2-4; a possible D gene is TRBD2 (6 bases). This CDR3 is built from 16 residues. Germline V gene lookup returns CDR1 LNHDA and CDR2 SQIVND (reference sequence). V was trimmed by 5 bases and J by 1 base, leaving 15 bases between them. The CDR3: CASSDSTGDAKNIQYF. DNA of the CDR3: TGTGCCAGTAGTGATAGTACGGGAGACGCCAAAAACATTCAGTACTTC. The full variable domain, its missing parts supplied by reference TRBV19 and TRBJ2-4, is DGGITQSPKYLFRKEGQNVTLSCEQNLNHDAMYWYRQDPGQGLRLIYYSQIVNDFQKGDIAEGYSVSREKKESFPLTVTSAQKNPTAFYLCASSDSTGDAKNIQYFGAGTRLSVL.

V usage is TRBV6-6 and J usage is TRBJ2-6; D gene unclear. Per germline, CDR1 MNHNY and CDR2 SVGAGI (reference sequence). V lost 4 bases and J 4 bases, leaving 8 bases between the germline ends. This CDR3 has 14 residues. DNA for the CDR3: TGTGCCAGCAGTTCTCCGGAAGGGGCCAACGTCCTGACTTTC. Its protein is CASSSPEGANVLTF.

The CDR3 sequence: CASSLTQQGLGYEQYF. The CDR3 DNA is TGTGCCAGCAGCTTAACCCAACAGGGGCTCGGCTACGAGCAGTACTTC. The rearrangement links TRBV11-2 to TRBJ2-7; 7 positions agree with TRBD1. The germline V gene has CDR1 SGHAT and CDR2 FQNNGV. The length of the CDR3 is 16 residues. V was clipped by 2 bases and J by 3 bases; unmatched bases: 10.

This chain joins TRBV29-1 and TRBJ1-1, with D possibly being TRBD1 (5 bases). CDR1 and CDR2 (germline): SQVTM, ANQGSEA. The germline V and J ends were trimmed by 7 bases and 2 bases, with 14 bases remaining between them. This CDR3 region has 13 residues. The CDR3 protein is CSASQGRNTEAFF. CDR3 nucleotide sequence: TGCAGCGCCTCTCAGGGAAGAAACACTGAAGCTTTCTTT.

The CDR3 DNA is TGTGCCAGCAGCCTCCCTCGAAGCGGGAGGAATGAGCAGTTCTTC. Its protein is CASSLPRSGRNEQFF. This chain connects TRBV5-8 to TRBJ2-1, with 9 bases matching TRBD2. Germline values: CDR1 SGHTS, CDR2 YDEGEE. Trimming cost V 4 bases and J 7 bases; bases outside gene matches: 9. The CDR3 runs 15 residues.

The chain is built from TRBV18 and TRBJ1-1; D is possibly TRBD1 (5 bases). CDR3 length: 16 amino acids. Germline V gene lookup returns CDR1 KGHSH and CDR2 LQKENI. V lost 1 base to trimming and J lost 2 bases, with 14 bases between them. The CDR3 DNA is TGTGCCAGCTCACCACAACCGGGACCTATCAACACTGAAGCTTTCTTT. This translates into CASSPQPGPINTEAFF.

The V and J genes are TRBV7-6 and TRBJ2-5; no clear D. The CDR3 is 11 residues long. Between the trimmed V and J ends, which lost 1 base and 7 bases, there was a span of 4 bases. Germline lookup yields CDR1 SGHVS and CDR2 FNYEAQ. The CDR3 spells CASSLEMTQYF. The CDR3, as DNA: TGTGCCAGCAGCTTAGAAATGACCCAGTACTTC.